This passage covers 14 T cell receptor beta chains from one sample sequenced in a study of blood T cells in healthy people across ages. Next came a second PCR, run for roughly 6 to 11 cycles, which used a sample-barcoded 5' primer along with a J-beta primer mix. TCRdb re-analysed the 5' RACE reads in MiXCR, keeping a single row per CDR3 protein. This sample has about 930,000 distinct CDR3 sequences, with 29% found just once. These data also formed part of another study, on T cells of mothers and their children.

The sample taken for sequencing was blood. These TCRs come from a woman aged 40 to 50 in good health.

This chain uses TRBV20-1 with TRBJ1-2; TRBD1 might be the D (6 bases). Germline V gene sequence: CDR1 DFQATT, CDR2 SNEGSKA (reference sequence). CDR3 length: 14 amino acids. V was pared by 1 base and J by 4 bases, with 13 bases between. The CDR3 here is CSARAPGDAYGYTF. The CDR3 DNA follows: TGCAGTGCTAGAGCCCCAGGGGATGCCTATGGCTACACCTTC.

This clonotype was detected ten times or more. The rearrangement uses TRBV7-3 and TRBJ2-7, with 9 bases aligning to TRBD1. The CDR3 contains 15 residues. Germline trimming cut 5 bases from V and 4 bases from J; bases unmatched to any gene: 9. Germline values: CDR1 SGHTA, CDR2 FQGTGA. CDR3 in DNA: TGTGCCAGCAGCCCCAATACAGGGGGCGGGTACGAGCAGTACTTC. It is translated as CASSPNTGGGYEQYF.

The chain is built from TRBV7-2 and TRBJ2-3, with D unresolved. The CDR3 length is 14 residues. Trimming removed 5 bases from V and 0 bases from J, with 9 bases in between. CDR1 and CDR2 (germline): SGHTA, FQGNSA. The CDR3 protein is CASSPFASTDTQYF. In DNA, the CDR3 is TGTGCCAGCAGCCCATTCGCGAGCACAGATACGCAGTATTTT.

This chain uses TRBV7-2 with TRBJ2-1; TRBD2 matches at 10 bases. The germline V gene has CDR1 SGHTA and CDR2 FQGNSA. The CDR3 is made up of 15 amino acids. Germline trimming cut 6 bases from V and 10 bases from J; bases unmatched to any gene: 12. The CDR3 DNA follows: TGTGCCAGCAGGCAAAGCGGGGGGGGCACTGGCGAGCAGTTCTTC. It encodes CASRQSGGGTGEQFF.

This clonotype was observed a few times. V gene TRBV5-5 combines with J gene TRBJ1-2; 7 bases match TRBD1. J lost 10 bases, V lost 1 base, and 7 bases had no gene match. The CDR3 spans 13 residues. Germline CDR1 and CDR2: SGHKS and YYEKEE (reference sequence). CDR3 sequence: CASSLPTGLDYTF. CDR3 nucleotides: TGTGCCAGCAGCTTGCCGACAGGGCTGGACTACACCTTC. The full variable domain, completed using reference TRBV5-5 and TRBJ1-2, is DAGVTQSPTHLIKTRGQQVTLRCSPISGHKSVSWYQQVLGQGPQFIFQYYEKEERGRGNFPDRFSARQFPNYSSELNVNALLLGDSALYLCASSLPTGLDYTFGSGTRLTVV.

In its sample, this clonotype was seen many times. Its ends do not fully match the called genes, so a read error is possible. The chain uses TRBV7-2 and TRBJ1-6; D may be TRBD1 (5 bases). In germline, CDR1 is SGHTA, CDR2 FQGNSA. The CDR3 consists of 17 residues. CDR3 in amino acids: CASSLGVPTRLNSPLHF. The CDR3 nucleotides read TGTGCCAGCAGTTTAGGGGTCCCGACCAGGCTTAATTCACCCCTCCACTTT.

The chain combines TRBV28 with TRBJ1-2, with a weak D call TRBD1 (5 bases). Trimming pared 7 bases from V and 0 bases from J, leaving 9 bases between. Germline V lookup: CDR1 MDHEN, CDR2 SYDVKM. The CDR3 has 13 residues. CDR3 sequence (DNA): TGTGCCAGCACTGAGGGGACTAACTATGGCTACACCTTC. As protein: CASTEGTNYGYTF.

This clonotype has a count of ten or more. This sequence joins TRBV27 and TRBJ2-4, with TRBD2 matching 14 bases. The V gene end was trimmed by 6 bases and the J gene end by 9 bases; junction bases not matched to a gene: 4. This CDR3 is 14 amino acids long. Germline CDR1 MNHEY, CDR2 SMNVEV (reference sequence). For the CDR3, the DNA is TGTGCCAGCAGACGGACTAGCGGGGGGTTCATTCAGTACTTC. This translates into CASRRTSGGFIQYF.

The CDR3 is CASSEGTGAKSVSYTF. In DNA, the CDR3 is TGTGCCAGCAGTGAAGGGACAGGGGCGAAAAGTGTTAGCTACACCTTC. This chain joins TRBV2 and TRBJ1-2; 9 nucleotides agree with TRBD1. This CDR3 has 16 residues. V lost 1 base to trimming and J lost 9 bases; unmatched junction nucleotides: 12. The germline gives CDR1 SNHLY, CDR2 FYNNEI.

This rearrangement joins TRBV2 to TRBJ1-5; D remains unclear. The CDR3 has 11 residues. The germline V gene encodes CDR1 SNHLY and CDR2 FYNNEI. V was clipped by 6 bases and J by 9 bases, with 9 bases between them. The CDR3 here is CASRLLRPQHF. The CDR3 coding sequence is TGTGCCAGCAGGCTTCTCCGGCCCCAGCATTTT. Variable domain in full (rest from reference TRBV2 and TRBJ1-5): EPEVTQTPSHQVTQMGQEVILRCVPISNHLYFYWYRQILGQKVEFLVSFYNNEISEKSEIFDDQFSVERPDGSNFTLKIRSTKLEDSAMYFCASRLLRPQHFGDGTRLSIL.

This clonotype occurred many times. The CDR3 nucleotides are TGTGCCAGCACCCCAGGAATCTACGAGCAGTACTTC. Translating gives CASTPGIYEQYF. The J gene is TRBJ2-7, the V gene TRBV12-3 or TRBV12-4, with D uncertain. Between the trimmed V and J ends, which lost 7 bases and 3 bases, there was a span of 10 bases. The CDR3 runs to 12 residues.

In this sample, this clonotype turned up once. CDR3 in DNA: TGTGCCAGCAGTCCCTATCTGACCCGGGACAGGGGGCCTAGTGAAGCTTTCTTT. Translating it yields CASSPYLTRDRGPSEAFF. V and J are TRBV27 and TRBJ1-1; 12 bases line up with TRBD1. The CDR3 is 18 amino acids. In germline, CDR1 is MNHEY, CDR2 SMNVEV (reference sequence). J was trimmed by 7 bases and V by 5 bases; bases with no gene match: 17.

This clonotype has just a few counts. The chain is built from TRBV6-2 or TRBV6-3 and TRBJ2-1; tentative D call: TRBD1 (6 bases). Germline CDR1 reads MNHEY; CDR2 reads SVGEGT. The CDR3 spans 17 residues. V lost 2 bases and J 3 bases, leaving 17 bases between the germline ends. The CDR3 sequence is CASSYPDEGGSYNEQFF. The CDR3 nucleotides read TGTGCCAGCAGTTACCCTGATGAAGGGGGAAGCTACAATGAGCAGTTCTTC.

Regarding this clonotype: A read error may explain this, as a much larger clone is one base away. J is TRBJ2-5 and V is TRBV28; D is perhaps TRBD1 or TRBD2 (5 bases each). Germline CDR1 and CDR2: MDHEN and SYDVKM. Trimming cost V 6 bases and J 9 bases, with 26 bases left between them. CDR3 length: 16 amino acids. The CDR3 loop reads CASSPDGSGTWGSQYF. The CDR3, as DNA: TGTGCCAGCAGCCCAGACGGGTCGGGGACGTGGGGGTCCCAGTACTTC.